A selection of T cell receptor beta chains follows, all from one sample in a study of technical replicates of blood from several donors. Measured with immunoSEQ multiplex PCR; TCRdb has only the in-frame clones, and not every one. The sample lists about 61,000 clones, 97% occurring once. The sequenced sample was T cells isolated from PBMCs. These receptors came from a human donor in good health. The CDR3 runs from the conserved cysteine through the conserved F or W. D genes are given only for firm matches. Clone size is shown for a subset of rows, as once, few, many or a class of expanded clone.

D gene,V gene,J gene,clone size,CDR3 protein,CDR3 DNA
TRBD2,TRBV5-1,TRBJ2-1,.,CASSHGVAGAYRGEQFF,TGCGCCAGCAGCCACGGAGTAGCGGGGGCCTACAGAGGTGAGCAGTTCTTC
.,TRBV2,TRBJ2-5,once,CASITGNPGETQYF,TGTGCCAGCATAACGGGAAACCCTGGAGAGACCCAGTACTTC
.,TRBV6-1,TRBJ2-7,.,CASSEGGGDYEQYF,TGTGCCAGCAGTGAAGGGGGCGGAGACTACGAGCAGTACTTC
.,TRBV30,TRBJ1-2,.,CAWKAGIRKGGYTF,TGTGCCTGGAAGGCGGGAATCCGCAAGGGTGGCTACACCTTC
TRBD2,TRBV5-1,TRBJ2-5,few,CASSLTGTSLPETQYF,TGCGCCAGCAGCTTAACCGGGACTAGCCTTCCAGAGACCCAGTACTTC
TRBD1,TRBV5-6,TRBJ1-1,.,CASSFWGQGRTEAFF,TGTGCCAGCAGCTTCTGGGGACAGGGGAGGACTGAAGCTTTCTTT
.,TRBV9,TRBJ1-5,.,CASSVGTGNQPQHF,TGTGCCAGCAGCGTAGGGACAGGCAATCAGCCCCAGCATTTT
TRBD1,TRBV30,TRBJ2-3,once,CAWSVGQGGDTQYF,TGTGCCTGGAGTGTCGGACAGGGGGGGGATACGCAGTATTTT
TRBD2,TRBV7-2,TRBJ2-3,.,CASSLGASGPGVADTQYF,TGTGCCAGCAGCCTCGGGGCTAGCGGGCCGGGGGTTGCAGATACGCAGTATTTT
.,TRBV28,TRBJ1-1,once,CASSLSGAEAFF,TGTGCCAGCAGTTTATCTGGGGCAGAAGCTTTCTTT
.,TRBV5-1,TRBJ2-3,.,CASSLGQVSTDTQYF,TGCGCCAGCAGCTTGGGACAGGTTAGCACAGATACGCAGTATTTT
.,TRBV4-2,TRBJ2-2,.,CASSQVLRTSRRPGELFF,TGTGCCAGCAGCCAAGTTTTAAGAACTAGCCGAAGGCCCGGGGAGCTGTTTTTT
TRBD2,TRBV4-2,TRBJ2-3,.,CASSQLPSGGTSTDTQYF,TGTGCCAGCAGCCAATTGCCTAGCGGGGGGACCAGCACAGATACGCAGTATTTT
.,TRBV4-1,TRBJ1-4,.,CASSHPTKGRNHEKLFF,TGCGCCAGCAGCCACCCCACCAAGGGGCGAAATCATGAAAAACTGTTTTTT
.,TRBV5-6,TRBJ1-1,.,CASSVGTPTEAFF,TGTGCCAGCAGCGTTGGGACACCTACTGAAGCTTTCTTT
.,TRBV5-1,TRBJ1-2,once,CASSLGDSLLIGGYTF,TGCGCCAGCAGCTTGGGTGACAGTCTACTTATTGGTGGCTACACCTTC
TRBD1,TRBV11-2,TRBJ1-5,.,CASSPRTGGGNQPQHF,TGTGCCAGCAGCCCCCGGACAGGGGGCGGCAATCAGCCCCAGCATTTT
.,TRBV13,TRBJ2-5,once,CASSPLGGTQYF,TGTGCCAGCAGCCCCCTGGGGGGGACCCAGTACTTC
.,TRBV28,TRBJ1-2,.,CASSLLVRGDYGYTF,TGTGCCAGCAGTTTATTAGTAAGGGGTGACTATGGCTACACCTTC
TRBD1,TRBV5-1,TRBJ1-2,.,CASSAGQGAQLNYGYTF,TGCGCCAGCAGCGCCGGACAGGGAGCCCAACTTAACTATGGCTACACCTTC
TRBD1,TRBV10-1,TRBJ2-7,.,CASSESWDRPTYEQYF,TGCGCCAGCAGTGAGTCCTGGGACAGGCCCACGTACGAGCAGTACTTC
.,TRBV5-1,TRBJ1-5,.,CASSGGSGQPQHF,TGCGCCAGCAGTGGGGGGTCTGGTCAGCCCCAGCATTTT
.,TRBV6-4,TRBJ2-2,.,CASSPERATGELFF,TGTGCCAGCAGCCCGGAGAGGGCCACCGGGGAGCTGTTTTTT
.,TRBV14,TRBJ1-1,.,CASSLGQLEAFF,TGTGCCAGCAGCCTCGGACAGCTTGAAGCTTTCTTT
TRBD1,TRBV19,TRBJ2-7,.,CASSITGQGTYEQYF,TGTGCCAGTAGTATAACGGGACAGGGAACCTACGAGCAGTACTTC
TRBD2,TRBV4-2,TRBJ2-5,.,CASSQDSGTPSGIQYF,TGTGCCAGCAGCCAAGATTCCGGGACTCCTAGCGGGATCCAGTACTTC
.,TRBV19,TRBJ1-2,.,CASSKDSYGYTF,TGTGCCAGTAGTAAGGACAGCTATGGCTACACCTTC
.,TRBV6-1,TRBJ2-7,.,CASKGWTANPYEQYF,TGTGCCAGCAAAGGTTGGACAGCCAACCCCTACGAGCAGTACTTC
TRBD1,TRBV5-1,TRBJ1-2,once,CASSLVLAGGYGYTF,TGCGCCAGCAGCTTGGTTTTGGCAGGGGGCTATGGCTACACCTTC
.,TRBV5-6,TRBJ2-3,.,CASSGGQLTDTQYF,TGTGCCAGCAGCGGCGGACAGCTCACAGATACGCAGTATTTT
.,TRBV28,TRBJ2-7,.,CASSLTVYEQYF,TGTGCCAGCAGTTTGACAGTCTACGAGCAGTACTTC
.,TRBV7-9,TRBJ2-3,.,CASSLVLRASTDTQYF,TGTGCCAGCAGCTTAGTCCTGCGGGCTAGCACAGATACGCAGTATTTT
.,TRBV7-2,TRBJ2-7,.,CASSWGDGYEQYF,TGTGCCAGCAGCTGGGGGGACGGCTACGAGCAGTACTTC